These 32 T cell receptor beta chains were all obtained from the same sample, sequenced in a study of PD-L1 blockade in urothelial cancer. The protocol was immunoSEQ multiplex PCR, while the TCRdb copy is restricted to in-frame clones and leaves out a portion. In the table there are under 50,000 clones, about 89% of which are singletons. The time point: pretreatment peripheral blood. The specimen comprised PBMCs, sampled around atezolizumab (anti-PD-L1) treatment. These receptors were obtained from a woman aged 55-69 years with urothelial cancer.

The V and J genes are TRBV28 and TRBJ2-7, with D possibly matching TRBD1 (6 bases). The CDR3 loop spans 13 amino acids. Germline loops: CDR1 MDHEN, CDR2 SYDVKM. V lost 5 bases and J 3 bases, leaving 11 bases between the germline ends. CDR3 coding DNA: TGTGCCAGCAGTCCCCGGGACAACTACGAGCAGTACTTC. This translates into CASSPRDNYEQYF.

V gene TRBV7-2 combines with J gene TRBJ2-1; 10 bases align to TRBD2. V was pared by 1 base and J by 5 bases, with 5 bases of the junction left unmatched. This CDR3 contains 16 residues. Germline V gives CDR1 SGHTA, CDR2 FQGNSA. CDR3 in amino acids: CASSLVWTSGNNEQFF. CDR3 nucleotides: TGTGCCAGCAGCTTAGTGTGGACTAGCGGCAACAATGAGCAGTTCTTC.

This chain links TRBV12-5 with TRBJ2-1, with D possibly matching TRBD2 (6 bases). CDR3 length: 14 amino acids. Trimming took off 1 base at V and 3 bases at J, with 7 bases between the two ends. Germline V gene data show CDR1 as LGHNT and CDR2 as FRNRAP. The CDR3 loop is CASGLGTIYNEQFF. The DNA of the CDR3 is TGTGCTAGTGGTTTGGGGACTATCTACAATGAGCAGTTCTTC.

The V and J genes are TRBV4-3 and TRBJ2-7; 9 bases are shared with TRBD2. CDR1 and CDR2 from the germline V gene are LGHNA and YSLEER. With 2 bases clipped from V and 4 bases from J, the junction kept 6 bases outside the gene matches. The CDR3 loop spans 15 amino acids. The CDR3 protein is CASSQSRGGGYEQYF. The CDR3 DNA is TGCGCCAGCAGCCAATCGCGCGGGGGGGGGTACGAGCAGTACTTC.

CDR3 protein: CASSFAGVTQETQYF. Here the CDR3 DNA reads TGTGCCAGCAGTTTCGCGGGAGTCACTCAAGAGACCCAGTACTTC. The chain recombines TRBV28 with TRBJ2-5, with 7 bases matching TRBD2. The CDR3 is 15 residues long. Germline CDR1 and CDR2: MDHEN and SYDVKM. The ends lost 3 bases at V and 2 bases at J; junction bases unmatched: 6.

V and J are TRBV6-5 and TRBJ2-3, with no clear D. The CDR3 extends over 12 amino acids. The germline V gene has CDR1 MNHEY and CDR2 SVGAGI. Trimming took off 6 bases at V and 2 bases at J, with 6 bases between the two ends. CDR3 coding DNA: TGTGCCAGCAGATCCCACACAGATACGCAGTATTTT. This encodes CASRSHTDTQYF.

The rearrangement joins TRBV28 to TRBJ1-1, with TRBD1 as a possible D gene (6 bases). Looked up from germline, CDR1 is MDHEN and CDR2 is SYDVKM. The CDR3 consists of 17 residues. The V end was cut by 4 bases, the J end by 5 bases, with 23 bases between. The CDR3 coding sequence is TGTGCCAGCAGTTATCTAAACTGGGGGGGCCCAAGGACTGAAGCTTTCTTT. This translates into CASSYLNWGGPRTEAFF.

The chain uses TRBV29-1 and TRBJ1-2, with D perhaps TRBD1 (6 bases). V shed 0 bases and J shed 6 bases, with 17 bases lying between them. CDR1 and CDR2 from the germline V gene are SQVTM and ANQGSEA. The CDR3 is 15 residues long. The CDR3 reads CSVEDRRGGIDGYTF. CDR3 nucleotide sequence: TGCAGCGTTGAAGACCGAAGAGGGGGAATTGATGGCTACACCTTC.

CDR3 in amino acids: CASSLIAGGETQYF. CDR3 DNA: TGTGCCAGCAGTTTGATAGCGGGGGGAGAGACCCAGTACTTC. The V gene is TRBV27, the J gene TRBJ2-5; 10 positions agree with TRBD2. CDR1 is MNHEY and CDR2 is SMNVEV in the germline V gene (reference sequence). Unmatched junction bases numbered 2, after V lost 3 bases and J lost 4 bases. There are 14 residues in the CDR3.

The chain links TRBV7-8 to TRBJ2-5, with a tentative D call TRBD2 (6 bases). Per germline, CDR1 SGHVS and CDR2 FQNEAQ. The CDR3 spans 15 residues. V dropped 1 base and J dropped 2 bases, with 11 bases sitting between them. The CDR3 protein is CASSLERAVQETQYF. The CDR3 nucleotides are TGTGCCAGCAGCTTAGAGCGGGCGGTACAAGAGACCCAGTACTTC.

V and J are TRBV7-6 and TRBJ1-1; 8 positions match TRBD1. The CDR3 has 15 residues. Germline V gene data show CDR1 as SGHVS and CDR2 as FNYEAQ. The V and J ends lost 1 base and 4 bases, in that order; junction bases with no gene match: 5. The DNA of the CDR3 is TGTGCCAGCAGCTTAGTGGACAGGGCGGGCACTGAAGCTTTCTTT. Protein: CASSLVDRAGTEAFF.

There are a few counts of this clone. The chain links TRBV2 to TRBJ1-2, with a possible D match to TRBD1 (5 bases). The germline gives CDR1 SNHLY, CDR2 FYNNEI. The CDR3 extends over 12 amino acids. Trimming removed 6 bases from V and 5 bases from J, with 10 bases in between. The CDR3 DNA is TGTGCCAGCAGGACAGTTACTTATGGCTACACCTTC. It codes for CASRTVTYGYTF.

V usage is TRBV5-1 and J usage is TRBJ1-4; D remains ambiguous. This CDR3 is built from 15 residues. Trimming left V 0 bases short and J 2 bases short, with 8 bases between. Germline V gene sequence: CDR1 SGHRS, CDR2 YFSETQ. The CDR3 sequence is CASSLGVATNEKLFF. CDR3 DNA sequence: TGCGCCAGCAGCTTGGGAGTAGCCACTAATGAAAAACTGTTTTTT.

The chain combines TRBV5-1 with TRBJ2-7; weak D call: TRBD1 (5 bases). The ends were cut back, 0 bases at V and 7 bases at J, with 5 bases in the middle. Looked up from germline, CDR1 is SGHRS and CDR2 is YFSETQ. The CDR3 is made up of 11 amino acids. The CDR3 protein is CASSLEGEQYF. CDR3 coding DNA: TGCGCCAGCAGCTTGGAGGGGGAGCAGTACTTC.

The chain uses TRBV7-3 and TRBJ2-1, with 8 bases aligning to TRBD1. CDR3 length: 15 residues. J lost 8 bases, V lost 4 bases, and 10 bases had no gene match. Germline CDR1 reads SGHTA; CDR2 reads FQGTGA. The CDR3 sequence is CASSSRQGFLDEQFF. The CDR3, as DNA: TGTGCCAGCAGCTCTAGACAGGGGTTTTTGGATGAGCAGTTCTTC.

This chain joins TRBV6-1 and TRBJ2-1; unclear D gene. In germline, CDR1 is MNHNS, CDR2 SASEGT. The CDR3 runs to 17 residues. V lost 4 bases, J lost 4 bases, and 20 bases lay in between. The CDR3 is CASSGALFGPSYNEQFF. CDR3 sequence (DNA): TGTGCCAGCAGTGGCGCTTTGTTCGGTCCATCTTACAATGAGCAGTTCTTC.

The chain joins TRBV19 to TRBJ2-7; maybe TRBD2 (6 bases). The CDR3 loop spans 15 amino acids. Germline assignment: CDR1 LNHDA and CDR2 SQIVND (reference sequence). Trimming took off 5 bases at V and 3 bases at J, with 17 bases between the two ends. CDR3 sequence (DNA): TGTGCCAGTAGTCCTGGAGGGGATCGTAACTACGAGCAGTACTTC. Translated: CASSPGGDRNYEQYF. The variable domain in full, with the rest retrieved from reference TRBV19 and TRBJ2-7, is DGGITQSPKYLFRKEGQNVTLSCEQNLNHDAMYWYRQDPGQGLRLIYYSQIVNDFQKGDIAEGYSVSREKKESFPLTVTSAQKNPTAFYLCASSPGGDRNYEQYFGPGTRLTVT.

The chain links TRBV7-3 to TRBJ1-1; TRBD1 matches 9 bases. Germline V lookup: CDR1 SGHTA, CDR2 FQGTGA. J was trimmed by 11 bases and V by 5 bases; bases with no gene match: 9. The CDR3 totals 13 residues. The CDR3: CASSRGTGRSAFF. CDR3 in DNA: TGTGCCAGCAGCCGCGGGACAGGGAGAAGTGCTTTCTTT. Together with reference TRBV7-3 and TRBJ1-1, the CDR3 gives the full variable domain: GAGVSQTPSNKVTEKGKYVELRCDPISGHTALYWYRQSLGQGPEFLIYFQGTGAADDSGLPNDRFFAVRPEGSVSTLKIQRTERGDSAVYLCASSRGTGRSAFFGQGTRLTVV.

CDR3 loop: CASSQVQGINEQFF. The CDR3 DNA sequence: TGTGCCAGCAGCCAAGTACAGGGGATAAATGAGCAGTTCTTC. J is TRBJ2-1 and V is TRBV14; 7 bases match TRBD1. Per germline, CDR1 SGHDN and CDR2 FVKESK. The ends lost 1 base at V and 7 bases at J; junction bases unmatched: 4. This CDR3 is 14 amino acids long.

This rearrangement joins TRBV27 to TRBJ2-7; 7 positions agree with TRBD2. The CDR3 runs to 15 residues. Germline trimming cut 0 bases from V and 2 bases from J; bases unmatched to any gene: 4. Germline CDR1 is MNHEY and CDR2 is SMNVEV (reference sequence). The CDR3: CASSLSGEGTYEQYF. The CDR3 region has the DNA TGTGCCAGCAGTTTATCCGGGGAGGGGACCTACGAGCAGTACTTC.

The chain uses TRBV5-8 and TRBJ2-3; D gene ambiguous. CDR1 is SGHTS, CDR2 YDEGEE, per germline. The ends were cut back, 5 bases at V and 1 base at J, with 5 bases in the middle. The CDR3 has 12 residues. Here the CDR3 DNA reads TGTGCCAGCAGTCGTCGCACAGATACGCAGTATTTT. This sequence encodes CASSRRTDTQYF.

The chain carries TRBV7-2 and TRBJ2-7; D unclear. The CDR3 covers 13 residues. Trimming stripped 1 base from V and 1 base from J, with 5 bases between. Germline lookup yields CDR1 SGHTA and CDR2 FQGNSA. As DNA, the CDR3 is TGTGCCAGCAGCTTAGAGCGATCCTACGAGCAGTACTTC. This gives the protein CASSLERSYEQYF.

The V call is TRBV11-2, the J call TRBJ2-2; 8 nucleotides match TRBD1. V shed 4 bases, J shed 5 bases, and the junction held 9 bases outside the gene matches. CDR1 and CDR2 (germline): SGHAT, FQNNGV. The CDR3 totals 16 residues. The CDR3 protein is CASSSHRTGRTGELFF. As DNA, the CDR3 is TGTGCCAGCAGCTCTCATCGGACAGGGCGGACCGGGGAGCTGTTTTTT.

V and J are TRBV2 and TRBJ2-3, with 10 bases that match TRBD2. The CDR3 runs 13 residues. CDR1 SNHLY and CDR2 FYNNEI come from the germline V gene. After removal of 7 bases from V and 3 bases from J, the junction contained 1 base not matched to a gene. CDR3 sequence reads: CASTSGRTDTQYF. CDR3 sequence (DNA): TGTGCCAGCACTAGCGGGAGAACAGATACGCAGTATTTT.

This clone appeared a few times. The chain has TRBV7-6 and TRBJ1-3, with D uncertain. V shed 1 base and J shed 3 bases, with 7 bases lying between them. The CDR3 totals 14 residues. Per germline, CDR1 SGHVS and CDR2 FNYEAQ. Written as DNA, the CDR3 is TGTGCCAGCAGCTTAGTGACTGGTGGAAACACCATATATTTT. Its translation: CASSLVTGGNTIYF.

The chain is built from TRBV14 and TRBJ2-2; 9 nucleotides line up with TRBD1. The CDR3 runs 15 residues. V trimming: 4 bases; J trimming: 7 bases; junction bases outside the gene matches: 7. Germline CDR1 and CDR2: SGHDN and FVKESK. The CDR3 coding sequence is TGTGCCAGCAGCCGCAGACAGGGGGGAGGCGGGGAGCTGTTTTTT. It is translated as CASSRRQGGGGELFF.

The rearrangement links TRBV19 to TRBJ2-1, with 12 bases matching TRBD2. Germline values: CDR1 LNHDA, CDR2 SQIVND (reference sequence). V shed 3 bases, J shed 6 bases, and the junction held 3 bases outside the gene matches. The CDR3 extends over 15 amino acids. The chain's CDR3 is CASSMTSGSLNEQFF. The CDR3 nucleotides read TGTGCCAGTAGTATGACTAGCGGGAGCCTCAATGAGCAGTTCTTC.

The chain is built from TRBV18 and TRBJ2-5; D call uncertain. Trimming shortened V by 5 bases and J by 4 bases, and 14 bases separated the two germline ends. The CDR3 is 14 residues long. The germline gives CDR1 KGHSH, CDR2 LQKENI. DNA for the CDR3: TGTGCCAGCTCATCCCGAATAGATCGAGAGACCCAGTACTTC. This translates into CASSSRIDRETQYF.

The chain recombines TRBV6-1 with TRBJ1-2; tentative D call: TRBD1 (5 bases). CDR1 MNHNS and CDR2 SASEGT come from the germline V gene. There are 14 residues in the CDR3. The V end was cut by 4 bases, the J end by 7 bases, with 16 bases between. The CDR3 DNA reads as TGTGCCAGCAGTGGAGAAGTATTGGGGGGTGGCTACACCTTC. Translating gives CASSGEVLGGGYTF.

Only a few counts were recorded for this clone. The chain is built from TRBV7-9 and TRBJ2-7; 9 bases agree with TRBD1. The CDR3 is 14 amino acids. With 0 bases clipped from V and 6 bases from J, the junction kept 3 bases outside the gene matches. Germline V gene sequence: CDR1 SEHNR, CDR2 FQNEAQ (reference sequence). In DNA form, the CDR3 reads TGTGCCAGCAGCTTAGCCGACAGGGGGGCCGAGCAGTACTTC. This gives the protein CASSLADRGAEQYF.

The chain links TRBV29-1 to TRBJ2-1; D is ambiguous. This CDR3 has 15 amino acids. CDR1 and CDR2 from the germline V gene are SQVTM and ANQGSEA. The V gene lost 3 bases and the J gene lost 0 bases, with 12 bases spanning the gap. CDR3 sequence: CSVDFYLSSYNEQFF. CDR3 in DNA: TGCAGCGTTGATTTTTACCTAAGCTCCTACAATGAGCAGTTCTTC.

V and J are TRBV7-2 and TRBJ2-3; D uncertain. Germline CDR1 and CDR2: SGHTA and FQGNSA. The germline V and J ends were trimmed by 3 bases and 1 base, with 17 bases remaining between them. This CDR3 has 17 amino acids. The CDR3 region has the DNA TGTGCCAGCAGCTTGGTAGGAACGAAGGCGGGCACAGATACGCAGTATTTT. Its translation is CASSLVGTKAGTDTQYF.